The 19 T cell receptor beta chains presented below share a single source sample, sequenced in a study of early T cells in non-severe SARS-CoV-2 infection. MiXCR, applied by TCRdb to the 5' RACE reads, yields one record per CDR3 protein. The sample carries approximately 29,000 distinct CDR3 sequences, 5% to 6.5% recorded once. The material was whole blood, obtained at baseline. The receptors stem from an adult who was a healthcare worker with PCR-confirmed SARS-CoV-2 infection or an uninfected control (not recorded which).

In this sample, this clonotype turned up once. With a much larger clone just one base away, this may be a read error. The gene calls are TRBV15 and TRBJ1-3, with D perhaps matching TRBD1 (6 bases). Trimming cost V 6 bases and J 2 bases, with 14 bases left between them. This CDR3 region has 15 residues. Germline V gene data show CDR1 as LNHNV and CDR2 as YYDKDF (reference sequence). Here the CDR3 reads CATRQEQGPGNTIYF. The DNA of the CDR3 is TGTGCCACCAGACAGGAACAGGGACCTGGAAACACCATATATTTT.

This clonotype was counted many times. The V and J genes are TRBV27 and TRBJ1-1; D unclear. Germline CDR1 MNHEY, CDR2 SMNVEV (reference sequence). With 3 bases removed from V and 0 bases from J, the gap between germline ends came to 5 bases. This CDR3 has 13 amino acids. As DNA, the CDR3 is TGTGCCAGCAGTTTGATAGTGAACACTGAAGCTTTCTTT. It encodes CASSLIVNTEAFF.

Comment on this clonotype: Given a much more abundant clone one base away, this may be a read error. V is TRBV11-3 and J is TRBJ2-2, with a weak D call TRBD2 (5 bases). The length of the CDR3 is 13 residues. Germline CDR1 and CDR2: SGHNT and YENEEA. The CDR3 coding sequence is TGTGCCAGCAGCTTAGATGTCACCGGGGAGCTGTTATTT. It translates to CASSLDVTGELLF.

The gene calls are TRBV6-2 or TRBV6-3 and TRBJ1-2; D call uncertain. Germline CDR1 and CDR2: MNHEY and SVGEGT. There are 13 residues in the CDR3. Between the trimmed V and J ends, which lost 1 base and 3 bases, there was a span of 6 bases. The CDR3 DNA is TGTGCCAGCAGTTACTGGGCAGACTATGGCTACACCTTC. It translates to CASSYWADYGYTF.

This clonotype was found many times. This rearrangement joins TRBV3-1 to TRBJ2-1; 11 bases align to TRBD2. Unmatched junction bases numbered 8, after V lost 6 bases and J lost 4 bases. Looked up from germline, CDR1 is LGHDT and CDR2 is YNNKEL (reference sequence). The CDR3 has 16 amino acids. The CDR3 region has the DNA TGTGCCAGCAGACACACACTAGCGGGAGTTTACAATGAGCAGTTCTTC. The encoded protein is CASRHTLAGVYNEQFF.

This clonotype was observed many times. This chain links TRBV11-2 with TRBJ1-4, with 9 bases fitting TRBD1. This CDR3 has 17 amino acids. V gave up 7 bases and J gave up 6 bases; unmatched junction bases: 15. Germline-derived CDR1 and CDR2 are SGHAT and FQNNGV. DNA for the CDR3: TGTGCCAGCACCCGGGACAGGGAGGTTAGAAGAGATGAAAAACTGTTTTTT. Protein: CASTRDREVRRDEKLFF.

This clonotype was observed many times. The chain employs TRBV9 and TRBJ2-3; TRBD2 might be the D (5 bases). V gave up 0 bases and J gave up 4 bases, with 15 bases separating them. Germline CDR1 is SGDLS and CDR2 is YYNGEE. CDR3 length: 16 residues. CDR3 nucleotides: TGTGCCAGCAGCGTAGGGTATGGGAGCGTCCCAGATACGCAGTATTTT. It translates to CASSVGYGSVPDTQYF.

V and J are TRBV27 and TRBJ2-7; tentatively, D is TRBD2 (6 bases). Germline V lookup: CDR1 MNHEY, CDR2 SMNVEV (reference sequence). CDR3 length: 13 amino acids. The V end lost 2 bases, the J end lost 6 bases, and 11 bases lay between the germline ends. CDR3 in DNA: TGTGCCAGCAGTTTAAGGGTGCGGGGCGAGCAGTACTTC. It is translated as CASSLRVRGEQYF.

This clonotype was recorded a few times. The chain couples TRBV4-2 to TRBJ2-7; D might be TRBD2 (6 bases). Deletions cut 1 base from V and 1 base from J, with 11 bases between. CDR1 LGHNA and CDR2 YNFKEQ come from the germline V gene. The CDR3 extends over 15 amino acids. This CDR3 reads CASSQGGLVSYEQYF. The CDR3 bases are TGTGCCAGCAGCCAAGGGGGACTGGTATCCTACGAGCAGTACTTC.

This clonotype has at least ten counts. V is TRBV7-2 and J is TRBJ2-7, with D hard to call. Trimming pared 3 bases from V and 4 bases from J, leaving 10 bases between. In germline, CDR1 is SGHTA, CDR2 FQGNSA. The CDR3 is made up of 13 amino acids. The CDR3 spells CASSLALAYEQYF. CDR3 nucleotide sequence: TGTGCCAGCAGCTTGGCCTTAGCTTACGAGCAGTACTTC.

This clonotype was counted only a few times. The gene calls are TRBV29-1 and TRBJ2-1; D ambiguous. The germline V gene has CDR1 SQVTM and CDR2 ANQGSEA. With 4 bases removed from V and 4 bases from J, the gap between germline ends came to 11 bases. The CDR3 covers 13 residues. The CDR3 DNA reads TGCAGCGTTGCCCTGGTGGGTTACAATGAGCAGTTCTTC. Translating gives CSVALVGYNEQFF.

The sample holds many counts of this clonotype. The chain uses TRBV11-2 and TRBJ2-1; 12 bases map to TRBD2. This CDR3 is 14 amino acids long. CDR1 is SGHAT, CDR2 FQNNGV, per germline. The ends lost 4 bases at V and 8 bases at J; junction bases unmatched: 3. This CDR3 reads CASSSSSGRDEQFF. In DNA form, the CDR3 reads TGTGCCAGCAGCTCGTCTAGCGGGAGGGATGAGCAGTTCTTC.

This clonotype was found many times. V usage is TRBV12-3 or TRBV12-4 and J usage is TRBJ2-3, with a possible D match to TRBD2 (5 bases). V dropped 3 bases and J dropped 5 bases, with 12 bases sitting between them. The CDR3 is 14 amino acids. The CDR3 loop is CASSFTLAGDTQYF. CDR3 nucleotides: TGTGCCAGCAGTTTCACCCTAGCTGGAGATACGCAGTATTTT.

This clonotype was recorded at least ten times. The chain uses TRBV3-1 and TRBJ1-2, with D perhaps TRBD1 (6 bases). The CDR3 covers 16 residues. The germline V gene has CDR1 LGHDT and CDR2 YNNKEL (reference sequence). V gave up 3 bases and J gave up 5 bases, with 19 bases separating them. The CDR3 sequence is CASSHPGHGGWYGYTF. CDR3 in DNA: TGTGCCAGCAGCCACCCGGGACATGGGGGGTGGTATGGCTACACCTTC.

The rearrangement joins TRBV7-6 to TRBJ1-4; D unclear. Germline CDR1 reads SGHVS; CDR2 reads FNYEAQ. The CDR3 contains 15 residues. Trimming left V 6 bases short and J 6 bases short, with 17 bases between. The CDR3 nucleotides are TGTGCCAGCAGGTTAATCCCAAATCCGGATGAAAAACTGTTTTTT. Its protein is CASRLIPNPDEKLFF.

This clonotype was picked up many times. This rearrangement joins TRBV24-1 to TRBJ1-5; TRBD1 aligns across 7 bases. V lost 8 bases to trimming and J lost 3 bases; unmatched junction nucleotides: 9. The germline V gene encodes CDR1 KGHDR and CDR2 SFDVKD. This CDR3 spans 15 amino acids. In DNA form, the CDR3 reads TGTGCCACCACCCTAGACAGGGTGGACAATCAGCCCCAGCATTTT. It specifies CATTLDRVDNQPQHF.

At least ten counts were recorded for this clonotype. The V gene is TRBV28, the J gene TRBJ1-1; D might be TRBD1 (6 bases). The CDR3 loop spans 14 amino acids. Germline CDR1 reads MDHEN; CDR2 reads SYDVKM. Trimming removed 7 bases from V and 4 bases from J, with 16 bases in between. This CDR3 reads CASTSAGAGTEAFF. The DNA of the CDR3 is TGTGCCAGCACCAGTGCAGGGGCCGGCACTGAAGCTTTCTTT.

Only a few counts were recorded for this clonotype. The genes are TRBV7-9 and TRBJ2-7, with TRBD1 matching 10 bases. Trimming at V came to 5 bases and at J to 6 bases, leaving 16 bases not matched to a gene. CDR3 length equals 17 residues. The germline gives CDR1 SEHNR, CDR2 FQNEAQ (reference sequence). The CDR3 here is CASSEATGTGVLGEQYF. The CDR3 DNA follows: TGTGCCAGCAGCGAAGCAACCGGGACAGGGGTTCTGGGCGAGCAGTACTTC.

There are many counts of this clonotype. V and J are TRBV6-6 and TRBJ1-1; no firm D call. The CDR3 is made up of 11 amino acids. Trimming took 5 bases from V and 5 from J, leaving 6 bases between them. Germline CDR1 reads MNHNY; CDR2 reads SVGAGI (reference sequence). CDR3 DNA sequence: TGTGCCAGCAGTGTCTGGACTGAAGCTTTCTTT. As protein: CASSVWTEAFF.